The clone carrying this T cell receptor (beta chain) was recorded only once. Its specificity is not known. Sequence at one end of the junction differs from germline and may be a read error. CDR1 SEHNR and CDR2 FQNEAQ come from the germline V gene (reference sequence). The CDR3 contains 16 residues. These data belong to a study of Ad26.COV2.S vaccination and SARS-CoV-2 variants. Study-wide results and caveats: Compared with placebo recipients, vaccine recipients had higher spike-specific TCR breadth.

Method: immunoSEQ multiplex PCR; TCRdb's copy keeps in-frame clones and lacks some. The sample has fewer than 800,000 clones; 89% are singletons. Indicated treatment: about 20 received Ad26.COV2.S at low or high dose, single or two shots; about 5 received placebo; per-sample allocation not given. The study sampled participants on day 63 after the first vaccine or placebo injection. The J gene is TRBJ2-4, the V gene TRBV7-9, with D possibly called TRBD1 or TRBD2 (5 bases each). The clonotype originates from a person between 18 and 59 years old who received the Ad26.COV2.S COVID-19 vaccine or a placebo. The source was peripheral blood, collected in a trial of Ad26.COV2.S vaccine versus placebo. Here the CDR3 DNA reads TGTGCCAGCAGCTTCGGCGAGGGACCCGCCATAAACATTCAGTACTTC. Amino acids: CASSFGEGPAINIQYF.